Listed below are T cell receptor beta chains from one sample, sequenced in a study of vaccination and CD4 T cells after COVID-19. MiXCR, applied by TCRdb to the PCR reads, yields one record per CDR3 protein. The profile shows 14,000 to 15,000 distinct CDR3 sequences, 48% of them singletons. No cognate antigen is known for these TCRs. Sequencing used CD4+ T cells from blood, cultured in vitro. These receptors came from a human donor who had recovered from COVID-19. Both conserved end residues are part of each CDR3. D genes are given only for firm matches. Where a row states a size, it is once, few, many or the class of an expanded clone; other rows omit it.

v_gene,abundance,len,j_gene,d_gene,CDR3nt,CDR3aa
TRBV6-4,few,16,TRBJ2-2,TRBD2,TGTGCCAGCAGTGACTCGTCTAGCGGGAACACCGGGGAGCTGTTTTTT,CASSDSSSGNTGELFF
TRBV20-1,NA,14,TRBJ2-3,TRBD2,TGCAGTGCCCTCCTGAGCGGGGGGGCAGGTACGCAGTATTTT,CSALLSGGAGTQYF
TRBV2,NA,14,TRBJ2-2,NA,TGTGCCAGCAGGTCCTCCGGGACCGCAGGGGAGCTGTTTTTT,CASRSSGTAGELFF
TRBV11-2,NA,14,TRBJ2-7,NA,TGTGCCAGCAGCCCCCGGCAGCTCTCCTACGAGCAGTACTTC,CASSPRQLSYEQYF
TRBV7-2,NA,15,TRBJ1-6,NA,TGTGCCAGCAGCTTAGGCGTGCAGATTAATTCACCCCTCCACTTT,CASSLGVQINSPLHF
TRBV11-3,NA,14,TRBJ1-2,NA,TGTGCCAGCAGCTTAGCATCAGGGGAGGATGGCTACACCTTC,CASSLASGEDGYTF
TRBV27,once,15,TRBJ2-5,NA,TGTGCCAGCAGTCCCCTGCGGTTGGGGCAAGAGACCCAGTACTTC,CASSPLRLGQETQYF
TRBV7-2,NA,16,TRBJ2-3,TRBD2,TGTGCCAGCAGCTTAAAACTAGCGGGGAGCACAGATACGCAGTATTTT,CASSLKLAGSTDTQYF
TRBV6-1,few,15,TRBJ1-2,NA,TGTGCCAGCAGCCCCCCCGGGCAGGGAGGAAGTGGCTACACCTTC,CASSPPGQGGSGYTF
TRBV28,once,13,TRBJ2-3,NA,TGTGCCAGCAGTCCCCAAAGCACAGATACGCAGTATTTT,CASSPQSTDTQYF
TRBV11-2,NA,16,TRBJ2-1,NA,TGTGCCAGCAGACCACTCTTGCGGGGCCGCTACAATGAGCAGTTCTTC,CASRPLLRGRYNEQFF
TRBV5-1,NA,14,TRBJ1-2,NA,TGCGCCAGCAGCACCGAAACAGCGCCCCGGGGCTACACCTTC,CASSTETAPRGYTF
TRBV19,NA,16,TRBJ1-5,TRBD1,TGTGCCAGTAGTAAGGGAGGGGGCTATAGCAATCAGCCCCAGCATTTT,CASSKGGGYSNQPQHF
TRBV28,NA,13,TRBJ1-5,NA,TGTGCCAGCAGTTTATATGGGAATCAGCCCCAGCATTTT,CASSLYGNQPQHF
TRBV7-2,NA,17,TRBJ2-3,TRBD2,TGTGCCAGCAGCCAAGGGTTCCGCGGGGGGTCCCACGATACGCAGTATTTT,CASSQGFRGGSHDTQYF
TRBV20-1,few,15,TRBJ2-3,NA,TGCAGTGCTAGAGATCTCCTCCCAAGCACAGATACGCAGTATTTT,CSARDLLPSTDTQYF
TRBV7-2,NA,16,TRBJ2-1,NA,TGTGCCAGCAGCTCCGGGGGTCGAGGAGTTGGGAATGAGCAGTTCTTC,CASSSGGRGVGNEQFF
TRBV20-1,medium-sized,15,TRBJ1-5,NA,TGCAGTGCTAGGAACCGGGACTCACGAAATCAGCCCCAGCATTTT,CSARNRDSRNQPQHF
TRBV27,few,13,TRBJ2-5,TRBD1,TGTGCCAGCAGAACAGGGGGCACGGAGACCCAGTACTTC,CASRTGGTETQYF
TRBV6-1,few,12,TRBJ1-2,NA,TGTGCCAGCAGTGAAGCACAGTATGGCTACACCTTC,CASSEAQYGYTF
TRBV20-1,NA,13,TRBJ2-7,TRBD2,TGCAGTGCCCGGGGACTAGCGGGAGTCGAGCAGTACTTC,CSARGLAGVEQYF
TRBV5-1,few,15,TRBJ1-6,NA,TGCGCCAGCAGCGCCAGGGGCGCGCTCAATTCACCCCTCCACTTT,CASSARGALNSPLHF
TRBV7-9,once,17,TRBJ1-2,TRBD1,TGTGCCAGCAGCTCCCACCAGGGACAGTCGGACCTCTATGGCTACACCTTC,CASSSHQGQSDLYGYTF
TRBV20-1,few,12,TRBJ2-1,TRBD1,TGCAGTGCTAGACAACAGGGGAATGAGCAGTTCTTC,CSARQQGNEQFF
TRBV2,NA,13,TRBJ1-5,NA,TGTGCCAGCAGTGAGCCAGTCAATCAGCCCCAGCATTTT,CASSEPVNQPQHF
TRBV2,NA,13,TRBJ1-2,NA,TGTGCCAGCAGCCTGAACAGGGTCTATGGCTACACCTTC,CASSLNRVYGYTF
TRBV2,NA,15,TRBJ2-7,NA,TGTGCCAGCACCGAGGTAGGCAGGGTCGTCTACGAGCAGTACTTC,CASTEVGRVVYEQYF
TRBV28,NA,20,TRBJ1-6,NA,TGTGCCAGCAGTTTATGGGGGGGCCTACTTGCGAGCTCCTATAATTCACCCCTCCACTTT,CASSLWGGLLASSYNSPLHF
TRBV20-1,NA,12,TRBJ2-1,NA,TGCAGTGCCGAATACTCCTACAATGAGCAGTTCTTC,CSAEYSYNEQFF
TRBV5-1,NA,15,TRBJ2-2,TRBD1,TGCGCCAGCAGCTTTCGGACAGGGGCCACCGGGGAGCTGTTTTTT,CASSFRTGATGELFF
TRBV7-3,once,13,TRBJ2-5,NA,TGTGCCAGCAGCTTCGGACGGGGGGAGACCCAGTACTTC,CASSFGRGETQYF
TRBV11-3,NA,16,TRBJ1-1,TRBD1,TGTGCCAGCAGCTTAGGGGGGACAGGGGGCCACACTGAAGCTTTCTTT,CASSLGGTGGHTEAFF
TRBV20-1,NA,12,TRBJ1-1,NA,TGCAGTGCTCGCCCTTGGGGGGGTGAAGCTTTCTTT,CSARPWGGEAFF
TRBV10-3,NA,12,TRBJ2-7,NA,TGTGCCACCGAGGACACCTCCTACGAGCAGTACTTC,CATEDTSYEQYF
TRBV15,NA,14,TRBJ2-1,NA,TGTGCCACCAGCAGAGATGTAGGAAATCATGAGCAGTTCTTC,CATSRDVGNHEQFF
TRBV20-1,NA,11,TRBJ1-1,NA,TGCAGTGCACCGACGGACACTGAAGCTTTCTTT,CSAPTDTEAFF
TRBV6-2/TRBV6-3,once,13,TRBJ2-3,TRBD1,TGTGCCAGCAGAAGTGGGACAGCTGATACGCAGTATTTT,CASRSGTADTQYF
TRBV20-1,few,13,TRBJ1-1,NA,TGCAGTGCTTCTAAGGATCCGAACACTGAAGCTTTCTTT,CSASKDPNTEAFF
TRBV6-4,NA,16,TRBJ2-6,NA,TGTGCCAGCAGTGACAGTCCCTACTCTGGGGCCAACGTCCTGACTTTC,CASSDSPYSGANVLTF
TRBV7-2,NA,16,TRBJ1-2,NA,TGTGCCAGCAGCTCTATGCGCGTGGTGGGCAGGGATGGCTACACCTTC,CASSSMRVVGRDGYTF
TRBV6-1,NA,12,TRBJ2-7,TRBD1,TGTGCCAGCAGAGGACAGGGCCACGAGCAGTACTTC,CASRGQGHEQYF
TRBV7-2,NA,17,TRBJ1-4,NA,TGTGCCAGCAGCTCCGGCGGCCGGGGACTATGGAATGAAAAACTGTTTTTT,CASSSGGRGLWNEKLFF
TRBV7-2,few,14,TRBJ1-2,NA,TGTGCCAGCAGTAGTCAGTGGCAGGGGAATGGCTACACCTTC,CASSSQWQGNGYTF
TRBV25-1,NA,17,TRBJ2-3,TRBD1,TGTGCCAGCAGTGCAGGGGGGACAGGGGGAGGCACAGATACGCAGTATTTT,CASSAGGTGGGTDTQYF
TRBV2,NA,15,TRBJ1-4,NA,TGTGCCAGCAGTGTTGGTTTACAGGCAGATGAAAAACTGTTTTTT,CASSVGLQADEKLFF
TRBV6-1,NA,16,TRBJ1-2,TRBD1,TGTGCCAGCAGGGGGGGGACAGGGGATGCTAACTATGGCTACACCTTC,CASRGGTGDANYGYTF
TRBV20-1,once,11,TRBJ1-1,NA,TGCAGTGCCCCCACAGGCACTGAAGCTTTCTTT,CSAPTGTEAFF
TRBV7-2,NA,14,TRBJ2-7,TRBD1,TGTGCCAGCAGCGTAGACAGGGCCTCCTACGAGCAGTACTTC,CASSVDRASYEQYF
TRBV28,NA,13,TRBJ1-5,NA,TGTGCCGGTAACAGGGTCTCCAATCAGCCCCAGCATTTT,CAGNRVSNQPQHF
TRBV19,NA,14,TRBJ2-1,TRBD2,TGTGCCAGTTCGGCTAGCGGGAGGGCCCCGGAGCAGTTCTTC,CASSASGRAPEQFF
TRBV19,NA,11,TRBJ1-1,NA,TGTGCCAGTAGCGGAAGGACTGAAGCTTTCTTT,CASSGRTEAFF
TRBV3-1,NA,15,TRBJ2-7,TRBD2,TGTGCCAGCAGCCAGGCGGGAGGAACTTCCTACGAGCAGTACTTC,CASSQAGGTSYEQYF
TRBV27,NA,13,TRBJ2-5,NA,TGTGCCAGCAGTCCCTACACTGGAAAGACCCAGTACTTC,CASSPYTGKTQYF
TRBV11-3,once,13,TRBJ2-1,NA,TGTGCCAGCAGCTTAATCCCGTCTTGGGAGCAGTTCTTC,CASSLIPSWEQFF
TRBV20-1,NA,13,TRBJ1-2,NA,TGCAGTGCTCCCGAGGACCCTGCGAGTGGCTACACCTTC,CSAPEDPASGYTF
TRBV6-2/TRBV6-3,few,15,TRBJ2-7,NA,TGTGCCAGCCGCCGGCCGCCGGGAGTAATGGACGAGCAGTACTTC,CASRRPPGVMDEQYF
TRBV5-1,NA,16,TRBJ2-1,NA,TGCGCCAGCAGCTTGAGAGCGGACAGCTCCTACAATGAGCAGTTCTTC,CASSLRADSSYNEQFF
TRBV2,few,16,TRBJ1-2,NA,TGTGCCAGCAGTGATGCCAGGGCGAACTCTAACTATGGCTACACCTTC,CASSDARANSNYGYTF
TRBV6-1,few,13,TRBJ2-3,NA,TGTGCCAGCACGAGGGGCAGCACAGATACGCAGTATTTT,CASTRGSTDTQYF